A single T cell receptor beta chain is shown here with its context. Germline loops: CDR1 MNHNS, CDR2 SASEGT. CDR3 length: 18 residues. The V and J ends lost 3 bases and 0 bases respectively, with 19 bases between them. Together with a sample-barcoded 5' primer, a J-beta primer mix was included in a second PCR lasting roughly 6 to 12 cycles. TCRdb passed the 5' RACE reads through MiXCR, listing each CDR3 protein once. The table includes some 860,000 distinct CDR3 sequences, around three fifths detected once. These data come from a study of blood T cells in healthy people across ages. The genes are TRBV6-1 and TRBJ2-3, with a tentative D call TRBD2 (8 bases). The clonotype was recovered from a man aged 35-49 years in good health. Sequenced sample: blood. This CDR3 is CASSDPPGGGYSTDTQYF. CDR3 DNA sequence: TGTGCCAGCAGTGATCCCCCGGGAGGGGGCTATAGCACAGATACGCAGTATTTT.